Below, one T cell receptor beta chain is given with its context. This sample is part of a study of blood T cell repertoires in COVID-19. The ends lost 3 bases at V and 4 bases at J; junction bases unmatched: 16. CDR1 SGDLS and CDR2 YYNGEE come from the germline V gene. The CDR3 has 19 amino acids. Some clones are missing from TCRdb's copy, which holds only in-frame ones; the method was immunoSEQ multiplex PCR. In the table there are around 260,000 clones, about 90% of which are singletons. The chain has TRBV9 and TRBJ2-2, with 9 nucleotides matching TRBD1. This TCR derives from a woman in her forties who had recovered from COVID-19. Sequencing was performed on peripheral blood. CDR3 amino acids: CASSAHITGGKGITGELFF. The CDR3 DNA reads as TGTGCCAGCAGCGCCCATATTACAGGGGGCAAAGGTATCACCGGGGAGCTGTTTTTT.